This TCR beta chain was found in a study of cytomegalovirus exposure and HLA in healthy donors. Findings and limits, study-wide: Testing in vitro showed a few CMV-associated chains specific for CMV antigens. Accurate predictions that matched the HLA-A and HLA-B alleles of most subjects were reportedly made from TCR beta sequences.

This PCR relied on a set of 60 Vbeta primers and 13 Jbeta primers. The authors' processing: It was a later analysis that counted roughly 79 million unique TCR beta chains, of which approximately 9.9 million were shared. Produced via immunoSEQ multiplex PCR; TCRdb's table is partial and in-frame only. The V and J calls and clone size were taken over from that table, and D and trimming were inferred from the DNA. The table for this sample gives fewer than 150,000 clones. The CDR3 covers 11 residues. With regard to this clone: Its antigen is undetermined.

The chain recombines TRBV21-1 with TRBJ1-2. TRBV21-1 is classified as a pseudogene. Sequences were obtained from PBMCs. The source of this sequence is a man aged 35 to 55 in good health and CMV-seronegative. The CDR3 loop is CASSILYGYTF. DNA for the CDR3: TGTGCCAGCAGCATACTTTATGGCTACACCTTC.